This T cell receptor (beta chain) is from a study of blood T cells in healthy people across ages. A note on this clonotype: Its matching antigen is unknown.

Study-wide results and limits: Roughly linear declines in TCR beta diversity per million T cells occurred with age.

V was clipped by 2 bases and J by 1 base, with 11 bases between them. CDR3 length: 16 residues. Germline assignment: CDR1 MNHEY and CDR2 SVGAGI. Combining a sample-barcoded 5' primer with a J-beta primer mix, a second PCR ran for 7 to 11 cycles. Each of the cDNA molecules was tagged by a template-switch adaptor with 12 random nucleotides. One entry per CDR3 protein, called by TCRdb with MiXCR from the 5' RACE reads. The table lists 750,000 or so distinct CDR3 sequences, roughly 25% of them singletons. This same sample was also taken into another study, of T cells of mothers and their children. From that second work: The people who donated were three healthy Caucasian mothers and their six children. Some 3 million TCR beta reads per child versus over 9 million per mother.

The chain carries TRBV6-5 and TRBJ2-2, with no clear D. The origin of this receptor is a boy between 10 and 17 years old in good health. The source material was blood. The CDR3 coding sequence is TGTGCCAGCAGTTACCCGGCCAGGAGGAACACCGGGGAGCTGTTTTTT. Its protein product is CASSYPARRNTGELFF.